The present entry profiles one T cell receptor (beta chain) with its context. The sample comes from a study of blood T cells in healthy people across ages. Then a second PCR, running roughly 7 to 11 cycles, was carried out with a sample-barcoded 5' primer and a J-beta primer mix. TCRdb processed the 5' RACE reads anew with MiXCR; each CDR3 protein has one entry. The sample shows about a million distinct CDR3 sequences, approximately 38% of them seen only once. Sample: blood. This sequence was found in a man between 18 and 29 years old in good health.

CDR3 nucleotide sequence: TGTGCCAGCAGGGAGGAGACGACGCAGTATTTT. Encoded protein: CASREETTQYF. This sequence joins TRBV2 and TRBJ2-3; a possible D gene is TRBD2 (5 bases). The length of the CDR3 is 11 residues. V lost 6 bases and J lost 9, with 10 bases in between. CDR1 is SNHLY and CDR2 is FYNNEI in the germline V gene.